This T cell receptor beta chain was identified in a study of beta chain features in type 1 diabetes. Notes on the study in general: VDJ junctions from patients with type 1 diabetes contained fewer insertions and more deletions. Type 1 diabetes patients showed a moderate but significant shortening of TCRB CDR3s in all four CD4+ subsets. The naive, central memory and Treg TCRB repertoires looked more alike in patients than they did in healthy donors.

Isolated RNA was reverse transcribed in full, so expressed TCRB transcripts were sequenced. Clones were read by immunoSEQ multiplex PCR, and TCRdb kept only the in-frame ones, dropping some. The table lists hundreds of thousands of clones, roughly 15% of them singletons. V lost 5 bases and J lost 5; bases outside the gene matches: 10. The germline CDR1 and CDR2 sequences are SGHVS and FNYEAQ. The CDR3 covers 16 residues. Worth noting for this clone: The antigen is unknown.

V usage is TRBV7-6 and J usage is TRBJ2-2, with 8 positions matching TRBD1. The source of this sequence is a man aged 30 to 39 in good health. Sequencing was performed on central memory CD4+ T cells from blood. The CDR3 here is CASSETGVRRTGELFF. Written as DNA, the CDR3 is TGTGCCAGCAGCGAGACAGGGGTTCGGCGAACCGGGGAGCTGTTTTTT.